The next 32 T cell receptor beta chains were all read from a single sample in a study of blood T cell repertoires in COVID-19. TCRdb's table, derived via immunoSEQ multiplex PCR, lists solely in-frame clones and lacks some. The sample carries around 18,000 clones, 77% recorded once. Sequencing was carried out using peripheral blood. These receptors were obtained from a man between 65 and 85 years old with COVID-19, enrolled during active disease.

This chain uses TRBV3-1 (or the pseudogene TRBV3-2) with TRBJ1-4, with no clear D. This CDR3 spans 14 amino acids. Germline V CDR1 and CDR2: LGHDT, YNNKEL (reference sequence). V lost 4 bases to trimming and J lost 8 bases, with 14 bases between them. The chain's CDR3 is CASSPTLQEEKLFF. Here the CDR3 DNA reads TGTGCCAGCAGCCCGACTTTGCAAGAGGAAAAACTGTTTTTT.

The genes are TRBV6-5 and TRBJ2-7, with a weak D call TRBD2 (7 bases). The V end lost 2 bases, the J end lost 9 bases, and 14 bases lay between the germline ends. Germline values: CDR1 MNHEY, CDR2 SVGAGI. The CDR3 totals 13 residues. CDR3 sequence (DNA): TGTGCCAGCAGTTACGGGAGGGGGTCAGGGCAGTACTTC. Protein product: CASSYGRGSGQYF.

The chain employs TRBV27 and TRBJ2-7, with D unresolved. Germline loops: CDR1 MNHEY, CDR2 SMNVEV (reference sequence). The CDR3 is 13 residues long. Deletions cut 3 bases from V and 3 bases from J, with 9 bases between. Written as DNA, the CDR3 is TGTGCCAGCAGTTTTACGGGTGACTACGAGCAGTACTTC. Translating it yields CASSFTGDYEQYF.

This clone was counted only a few times. The genes are TRBV5-6 and TRBJ2-4; 9 bases map to TRBD1. J lost 7 bases, V lost 0 bases, and 5 bases had no gene match. The CDR3 sequence is 15 residues long. Germline loops: CDR1 SGHDT, CDR2 YYEEEE. The CDR3 reads CASSLVTGGGNIQYF. As DNA, the CDR3 is TGTGCCAGCAGCTTGGTTACAGGGGGCGGCAACATTCAGTACTTC.

In its sample, this clone was seen a few times. The rearrangement joins TRBV19 to TRBJ1-6, with 7 bases that match TRBD1. The CDR3 is made up of 15 amino acids. Trimming cost V 6 bases and J 5 bases; bases outside gene matches: 7. Germline values: CDR1 LNHDA, CDR2 SQIVND (reference sequence). The CDR3 loop reads CASSLQGIHNSPLHF. The CDR3 DNA sequence: TGTGCCAGTAGCTTACAGGGGATCCATAATTCACCCCTCCACTTT.

The CDR3 here is CASSLTGGPTGELFF. In DNA, the CDR3 is TGTGCCAGCAGCTTGACAGGGGGCCCGACCGGGGAGCTGTTTTTT. V is TRBV7-2 and J is TRBJ2-2, with 10 bases matching TRBD1. The CDR3 sequence is 15 residues long. V was clipped by 3 bases and J by 5 bases; unmatched bases: 3. In germline, CDR1 is SGHTA, CDR2 FQGNSA.

This sequence joins TRBV7-2 and TRBJ1-5, with TRBD1 as a possible D gene (5 bases). In germline, CDR1 is SGHTA, CDR2 FQGNSA. V lost 5 bases and J lost 5, with 16 bases in between. The length of the CDR3 is 15 residues. CDR3 sequence: CASSPGGGTDQPQHF. In DNA form, the CDR3 reads TGTGCCAGCAGCCCTGGGGGAGGGACGGATCAGCCCCAGCATTTT.

This clone has only one observation. V is TRBV28 and J is TRBJ1-2; D unresolved. CDR3 length equals 10 residues. Germline V gene lookup returns CDR1 MDHEN and CDR2 SYDVKM. V lost 4 bases and J lost 7, with 4 bases in between. CDR3 loop: CASSSSGYTF. In DNA form, the CDR3 reads TGTGCCAGCAGTTCTTCTGGCTACACCTTC.

The genes are TRBV4-1 and TRBJ1-3; TRBD1 might be the D (5 bases). The length of the CDR3 is 15 residues. Germline-derived CDR1 and CDR2 are MGHRA and YSYEKL. Trimming shortened V by 3 bases and J by 0 bases, and 9 bases separated the two germline ends. The CDR3 DNA sequence: TGCGCCAGCAGCCAGCCAGGGTACTCTGGAAACACCATATATTTT. Translation gives CASSQPGYSGNTIYF.

The CDR3, as DNA: TGCGCCAGCAGCCAAGAATGGCAGGGCCCAGATACGCAGTATTTT. Translated: CASSQEWQGPDTQYF. The chain combines TRBV4-1 with TRBJ2-3; TRBD1 is a possible D gene (5 bases). CDR1 MGHRA and CDR2 YSYEKL come from the germline V gene. Trimming cost V 0 bases and J 4 bases, with 11 bases left between them. The CDR3 length is 15 residues.

The chain couples TRBV27 to TRBJ1-1; no reliable D call. The V end lost 2 bases, the J end lost 1 base, and 5 bases lay between the germline ends. Germline assignment: CDR1 MNHEY and CDR2 SMNVEV (reference sequence). CDR3 length: 13 residues. The CDR3 spells CASSLAGNTEAFF. The CDR3 coding sequence is TGTGCCAGCAGTTTAGCCGGGAACACTGAAGCTTTCTTT.

The rearrangement uses TRBV18 and TRBJ2-1; D possibly corresponds to TRBD1 (6 bases). V was clipped by 3 bases and J by 6 bases, with 9 bases between them. The CDR3 runs 13 residues. Germline V CDR1 and CDR2: KGHSH, LQKENI. The CDR3: CASSPGHLNEQFF. CDR3 nucleotide sequence: TGTGCCAGCTCACCGGGACACCTCAATGAGCAGTTCTTC.

The chain recombines TRBV9 with TRBJ1-3; D call uncertain. CDR1 SGDLS and CDR2 YYNGEE come from the germline V gene. This CDR3 region has 17 residues. The V end lost 0 bases, the J end lost 2 bases, and 15 bases lay between the germline ends. The CDR3, as DNA: TGTGCCAGCAGCGTAGATGGGCAGCCCTTCCCTGGAAACACCATATATTTT. This translates into CASSVDGQPFPGNTIYF.

In DNA form, the CDR3 reads TGTGCCAGCAGTTATCGGGGAGGCACTGAAGCTTTCTTT. It yields the protein CASSYRGGTEAFF. The chain is built from TRBV6-5 and TRBJ1-1; D gene ambiguous. CDR3 length: 13 amino acids. Germline CDR1 MNHEY, CDR2 SVGAGI. Trimming cost V 3 bases and J 4 bases, with 9 bases left between them.

This clone was detected a few times. V and J are TRBV29-1 and TRBJ1-2, with D perhaps matching TRBD1 (5 bases). V lost 7 bases, J lost 4 bases, and 13 bases lay in between. The CDR3 spans 12 residues. Looked up from germline, CDR1 is SQVTM and CDR2 is ANQGSEA. This chain's CDR3 is CSAETDSYGYTF. Written as DNA, the CDR3 is TGCAGCGCCGAGACAGACTCCTATGGCTACACCTTC.

The V and J genes are TRBV7-2 and TRBJ1-5, with 7 positions matching TRBD1. Germline lookup yields CDR1 SGHTA and CDR2 FQGNSA. The CDR3 runs 15 residues. Unmatched junction bases numbered 8, after V lost 4 bases and J lost 5 bases. DNA for the CDR3: TGTGCCAGCAGCTCCCTGACAGGGAGCTATCAGCCCCAGCATTTT. Its protein product is CASSSLTGSYQPQHF.

The V call is TRBV7-3, the J call TRBJ2-2, with TRBD1 matching 8 bases. In germline, CDR1 is SGHTA, CDR2 FQGTGA. V lost 5 bases, J lost 4 bases, and 9 bases stayed unmatched. The CDR3 sequence is 16 residues long. As DNA, the CDR3 is TGTGCCAGCAGCCTAATTCAGGGGGCGGGCACCGGGGAGCTGTTTTTT. Translation gives CASSLIQGAGTGELFF.

The rearrangement uses TRBV2 and TRBJ1-4; no firm D call. This CDR3 region has 12 residues. Trimming stripped 6 bases from V and 6 bases from J, with 8 bases between. CDR1 SNHLY and CDR2 FYNNEI come from the germline V gene. The CDR3 DNA sequence: TGTGCCAGCAGCCCGCGGGATGAAAAACTGTTTTTT. This sequence encodes CASSPRDEKLFF.

The chain joins TRBV10-3 to TRBJ2-1; 7 nucleotides match TRBD1. This CDR3 spans 15 amino acids. Germline CDR1 ENHRY, CDR2 SYGVKD. V lost 6 bases, J lost 2 bases, and 7 bases stayed unmatched. CDR3 DNA: TGTGCCATCAGGGGGCACAGGGGACCCTACAATGAGCAGTTCTTC. This gives the protein CAIRGHRGPYNEQFF.

The CDR3 DNA follows: TGTGCCAGCTCACCACGACAGAGCTCTGGAAACACCATATATTTT. As protein: CASSPRQSSGNTIYF. The chain couples TRBV18 to TRBJ1-3; possibly TRBD1 for D (5 bases). There are 15 residues in the CDR3. Trimming pared 1 base from V and 0 bases from J, leaving 7 bases between. Looked up from germline, CDR1 is KGHSH and CDR2 is LQKENI.

The genes are TRBV5-4 and TRBJ2-2; tentative D call: TRBD1 (5 bases). Germline-derived CDR1 and CDR2 are SGHNT and YYREEE (reference sequence). The V and J ends lost 1 base and 8 bases respectively, with 15 bases between them. This CDR3 region has 15 residues. The CDR3 here is CASSLRAGLSGELFF. The CDR3 DNA sequence: TGTGCCAGCAGCTTGCGGGCAGGGCTTTCTGGGGAGCTGTTTTTT.

The chain employs TRBV7-8 and TRBJ1-5; 7 bases map to TRBD1. Germline loops: CDR1 SGHVS, CDR2 FQNEAQ. The trim removed 7 bases at V and 6 bases at J, leaving 9 bases unmatched. The CDR3 is 14 residues long. The DNA for the CDR3 is TGTGCCAGCAACAATCGACAGGGTGCTCAGCCCCAGCATTTT. Its protein product is CASNNRQGAQPQHF.

This clone was observed a few times. V gene TRBV18 combines with J gene TRBJ2-1, with a possible D match to TRBD2 (5 bases). Germline CDR1 is KGHSH and CDR2 is LQKENI. CDR3 size: 14 residues. The V end lost 3 bases, the J end lost 8 bases, and 14 bases lay between the germline ends. The CDR3 loop reads CASSPRATTDEQFF. The CDR3 coding sequence is TGTGCCAGCTCACCTAGGGCGACTACGGATGAGCAGTTCTTC.

V gene TRBV10-3 combines with J gene TRBJ2-1; 13 bases line up with TRBD2. The CDR3 runs to 14 residues. Per the germline V gene, CDR1 is ENHRY and CDR2 is SYGVKD. V trimming: 5 bases; J trimming: 10 bases; junction bases outside the gene matches: 5. As DNA, the CDR3 is TGTGCCATCAGTATACTAGCGGGAGGGCCCGAGCAGTTCTTC. Protein product: CAISILAGGPEQFF.

This chain connects TRBV19 to TRBJ1-5; 8 bases fit TRBD1. V shed 5 bases and J 4 bases; nucleotides not matched to a gene: 7. CDR1 is LNHDA and CDR2 is SQIVND in the germline V gene (reference sequence). The CDR3 is 15 residues long. The CDR3, as DNA: TGTGCCAGTAGTTTCGACAGGGGACTTAATCAGCCCCAGCATTTT. Translated: CASSFDRGLNQPQHF.

The chain uses TRBV18 and TRBJ2-7; TRBD2 agrees at 7 bases. The CDR3 loop spans 14 amino acids. J gave up 2 bases and V 3 bases, and 4 bases lay outside the gene matches. CDR1 is KGHSH and CDR2 is LQKENI in the germline V gene. The chain's CDR3 is CASSPGTTAYEQYF. CDR3 DNA sequence: TGTGCCAGCTCACCCGGGACTACCGCCTACGAGCAGTACTTC.

Notes on this clone: Other DNA sequences of this sample code for an identical CDR3. The V gene is TRBV18, the J gene TRBJ2-2; no firm D call. The germline CDR1 and CDR2 sequences are KGHSH and LQKENI. The V end was cut by 0 bases, the J end by 7 bases, with 3 bases between. There are 12 residues in the CDR3. The CDR3 sequence is CASSPPSGELFF. The CDR3 DNA reads TGTGCCAGCTCACCACCGAGCGGGGAGCTGTTTTTT.

CDR3 region: CASSKRGGTSGRVHNEQFF. CDR3 nucleotides: TGTGCCAGCAGCAAAAGGGGCGGGACTAGCGGGAGAGTACACAATGAGCAGTTCTTC. The rearrangement uses TRBV21-1 and TRBJ2-1; no DNA check was done on the table's D call, TRBD2. TRBV21-1 is flagged as a pseudogene. CDR3 length: 19 amino acids.

This clone showed up just a few times. DNA of the CDR3: TGTGCCAGCGGCCCAGCGGGGTACAATGAGCAGTTCTTC. It specifies CASGPAGYNEQFF. The J gene is TRBJ2-1, the V gene TRBV12-3 or TRBV12-4; 7 bases are shared with TRBD2. V lost 8 bases, J lost 4 bases, and 5 bases stayed unmatched. This CDR3 spans 13 amino acids.

The J gene is TRBJ2-3, the V gene TRBV19; tentatively, D is TRBD1 (5 bases). CDR1 is LNHDA and CDR2 is SQIVND in the germline V gene (reference sequence). V dropped 4 bases and J dropped 2 bases, with 13 bases sitting between them. The CDR3 has 15 residues. CDR3 DNA sequence: TGTGCCAGTAGTAAGGGGCTGACTGCCACAGATACGCAGTATTTT. Protein sequence: CASSKGLTATDTQYF.

This sequence joins TRBV27 and TRBJ1-4; possible D gene TRBD1, 5 bases. The ends were cut back, 5 bases at V and 0 bases at J, with 10 bases in the middle. Per the germline V gene, CDR1 is MNHEY and CDR2 is SMNVEV (reference sequence). The length of the CDR3 is 15 residues. CDR3 nucleotide sequence: TGTGCCAGCAGTCAATACAGGTCAACTAATGAAAAACTGTTTTTT. Translation: CASSQYRSTNEKLFF.

The V and J genes are TRBV2 and TRBJ1-1, with TRBD1 identical over 11 bases. V lost 6 bases and J lost 1; bases outside the gene matches: 4. The CDR3 contains 15 residues. CDR1 and CDR2 from the germline V gene are SNHLY and FYNNEI. CDR3 residues: CASRPGQGGNTEAFF. DNA of the CDR3: TGTGCCAGCAGACCGGGACAGGGGGGGAACACTGAAGCTTTCTTT.